This TCR beta chain is from a study of shared clonotypes between healthy human individuals. Assay: immunoSEQ multiplex PCR; the TCRdb copy retains only in-frame clones and omits some. The data hold a few hundred thousand clones, with around 67% observed a single time. Study results and limitations: Of the naive CD4 clonotypes, approximately 5% were shared across a few donors. Researchers found naive subsets generally carried larger estimated richness than memory subsets.

About this clone itself: What it binds is not known.

The sequence came from a man younger than 45 in good health. Material for sequencing was memory CD4+ T cells sorted from blood. Indicated subset: CD45RA-negative fraction.

CDR3 region: CASSSTGGEKLFF. The CDR3 DNA sequence: TGTGCCAGCAGTTCCACAGGGGGTGAAAAACTGTTTTTT. The rearrangement uses TRBV2 and TRBJ1-4, with 8 bases fitting TRBD1. V lost 5 bases to trimming and J lost 7 bases; unmatched junction nucleotides: 3. This CDR3 is built from 13 residues. CDR1 is SNHLY and CDR2 is FYNNEI in the germline V gene.